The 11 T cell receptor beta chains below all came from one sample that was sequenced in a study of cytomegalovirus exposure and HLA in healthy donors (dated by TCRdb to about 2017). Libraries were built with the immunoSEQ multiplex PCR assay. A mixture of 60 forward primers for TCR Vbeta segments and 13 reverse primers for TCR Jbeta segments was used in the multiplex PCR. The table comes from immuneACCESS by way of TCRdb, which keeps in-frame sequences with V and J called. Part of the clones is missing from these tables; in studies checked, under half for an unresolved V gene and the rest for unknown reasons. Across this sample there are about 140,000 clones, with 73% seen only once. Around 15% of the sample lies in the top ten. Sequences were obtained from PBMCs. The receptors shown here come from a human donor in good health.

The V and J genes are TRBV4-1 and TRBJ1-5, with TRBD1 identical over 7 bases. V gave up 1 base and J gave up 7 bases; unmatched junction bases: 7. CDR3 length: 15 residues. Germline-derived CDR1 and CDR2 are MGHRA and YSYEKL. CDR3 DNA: TGCGCCAGCAGCCAAGGCCTCGGGACAGCCCAGCCCCAGCATTTT. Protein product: CASSQGLGTAQPQHF.

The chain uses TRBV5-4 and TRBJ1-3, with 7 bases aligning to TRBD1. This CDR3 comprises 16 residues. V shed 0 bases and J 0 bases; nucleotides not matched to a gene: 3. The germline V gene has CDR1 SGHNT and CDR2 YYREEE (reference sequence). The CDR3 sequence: CASSLARGDSGNTIYF. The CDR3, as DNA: TGTGCCAGCAGCTTGGCCAGGGGGGACTCTGGAAACACCATATATTTT.

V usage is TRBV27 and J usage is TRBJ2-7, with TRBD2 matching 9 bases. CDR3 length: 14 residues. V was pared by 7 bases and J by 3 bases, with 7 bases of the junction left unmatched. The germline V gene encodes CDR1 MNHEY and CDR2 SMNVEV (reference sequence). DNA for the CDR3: TGTGCCAGCAAGGAGCGGGGGGCCCTCTACGAGCAGTACTTC. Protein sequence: CASKERGALYEQYF.

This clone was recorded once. The CDR3 DNA is TGTGCCAGCAGCACCGGGACAGGGCGCCAGCCCCAGCATTTT. It is translated as CASSTGTGRQPQHF. V and J are TRBV7-9 and TRBJ1-5, with TRBD1 identical over 9 bases. The CDR3 contains 14 residues. CDR1 and CDR2 from the germline V gene are SEHNR and FQNEAQ (reference sequence). V shed 5 bases, J shed 7 bases, and the junction held 6 bases outside the gene matches.

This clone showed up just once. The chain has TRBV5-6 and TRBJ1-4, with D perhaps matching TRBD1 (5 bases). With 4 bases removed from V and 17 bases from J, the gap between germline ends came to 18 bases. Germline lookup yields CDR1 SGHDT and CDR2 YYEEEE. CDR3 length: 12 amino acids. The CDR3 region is CASSGGGRTSFF. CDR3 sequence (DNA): TGTGCCAGCAGCGGGGGGGGACGGACGAGTTTTTTT.

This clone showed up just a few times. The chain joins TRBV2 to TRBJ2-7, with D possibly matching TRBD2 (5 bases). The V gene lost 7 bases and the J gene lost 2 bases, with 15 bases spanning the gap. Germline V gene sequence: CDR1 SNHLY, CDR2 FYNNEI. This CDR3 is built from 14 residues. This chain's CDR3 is CASTEGTYAYEQYF. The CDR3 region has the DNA TGTGCCAGCACCGAGGGAACATACGCCTACGAGCAGTACTTC.

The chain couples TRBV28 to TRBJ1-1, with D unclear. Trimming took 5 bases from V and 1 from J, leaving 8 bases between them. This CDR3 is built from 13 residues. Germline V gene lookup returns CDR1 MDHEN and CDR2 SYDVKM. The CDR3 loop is CASSHAGNTEAFF. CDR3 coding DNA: TGTGCCAGCAGTCACGCAGGGAACACTGAAGCTTTCTTT.

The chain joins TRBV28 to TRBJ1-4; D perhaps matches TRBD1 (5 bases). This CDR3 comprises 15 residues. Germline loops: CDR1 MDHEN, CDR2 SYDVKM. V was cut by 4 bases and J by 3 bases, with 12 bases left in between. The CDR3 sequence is CASSSRQIPNEKLFF. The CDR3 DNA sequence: TGTGCCAGCAGTTCAAGACAGATACCTAATGAAAAACTGTTTTTT.

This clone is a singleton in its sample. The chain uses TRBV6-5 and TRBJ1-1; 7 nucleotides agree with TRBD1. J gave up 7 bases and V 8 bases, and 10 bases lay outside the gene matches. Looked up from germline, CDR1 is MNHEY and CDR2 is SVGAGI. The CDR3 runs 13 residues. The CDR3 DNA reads TGTGCCAGCCTACAGGGGCCTGGAGGTGAAGCTTTCTTT. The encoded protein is CASLQGPGGEAFF.

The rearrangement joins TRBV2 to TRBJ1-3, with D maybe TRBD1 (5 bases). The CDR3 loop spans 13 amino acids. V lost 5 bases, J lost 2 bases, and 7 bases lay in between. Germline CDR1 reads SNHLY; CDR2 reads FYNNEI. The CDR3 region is CASSLTAGNTIYF. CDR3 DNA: TGTGCCAGCAGTTTGACAGCTGGAAACACCATATATTTT.

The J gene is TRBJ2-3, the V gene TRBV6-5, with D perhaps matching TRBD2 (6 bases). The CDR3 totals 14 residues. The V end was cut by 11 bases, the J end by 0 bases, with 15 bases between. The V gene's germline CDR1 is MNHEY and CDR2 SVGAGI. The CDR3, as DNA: TGTGCCTCAAACCGGAGGGCTAGCACAGATACGCAGTATTTT. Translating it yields CASNRRASTDTQYF.